The 28 T cell receptor beta chains listed next were all sequenced from one sample in a study of spatial heterogeneity in lung cancer. TCRdb itself ran the 5' RACE reads through MiXCR, one entry per CDR3 protein. This table has 95,000 to 120,000 distinct CDR3 sequences, about a tenth appearing once. Regarding time point: blood at routine non-recurrence follow-up after resection. The sample consisted of PBMCs, taken at follow-up. The source of these receptors is a female donor with early-stage non-small cell lung cancer.

This clonotype was counted ten times or more. V is TRBV12-3 or TRBV12-4 and J is TRBJ1-1; D unresolved. This CDR3 is 13 amino acids long. The V end lost 4 bases, the J end lost 10 bases, and 16 bases lay between the germline ends. In nucleotides, the CDR3 is TGTGCCAGCAGTTCCGGGATTACCGGCAGAGCTTTCTTT. It specifies CASSSGITGRAFF.

The chain recombines TRBV20-1 with TRBJ2-5; D perhaps matches TRBD2 (6 bases). Germline CDR1 DFQATT, CDR2 SNEGSKA (reference sequence). V dropped 6 bases and J dropped 2 bases, with 16 bases sitting between them. This CDR3 is built from 14 residues. CDR3 nucleotides: TGCAGTGCCCCGACGGGAGCGGCACAAGAGACCCAGTACTTC. Protein: CSAPTGAAQETQYF.

The rearrangement links TRBV4-1 to TRBJ1-2, with a tentative D call TRBD1 (6 bases). The germline V gene has CDR1 MGHRA and CDR2 YSYEKL. The CDR3 covers 17 residues. V was shortened by 0 bases and J by 2 bases, with 16 bases between the two germline ends. In DNA form, the CDR3 reads TGCGCCAGCAGCCAAGAGATGTTTAGGGGGTTCAACTATGGCTACACCTTC. This sequence encodes CASSQEMFRGFNYGYTF.

The chain has TRBV20-1 and TRBJ2-5; TRBD2 matches 12 bases. The CDR3 sequence is 15 residues long. Per germline, CDR1 DFQATT and CDR2 SNEGSKA (reference sequence). J was trimmed by 2 bases and V by 1 base; bases with no gene match: 2. The CDR3 nucleotides read TGCAGTGCTAGAGTGACTAGCGGGGGACAAGAGACCCAGTACTTC. It translates to CSARVTSGGQETQYF.

The chain recombines TRBV5-1 with TRBJ1-1, with D hard to call. CDR3 size: 13 residues. Trimming stripped 1 base from V and 7 bases from J, with 11 bases between. Looked up from germline, CDR1 is SGHRS and CDR2 is YFSETQ. The DNA of the CDR3 is TGCGCCAGCAGCTTGAGTCGCGGTCGTGAAGCTTTCTTT. Protein product: CASSLSRGREAFF.

This clonotype was seen only a few times. The chain combines TRBV6-5 with TRBJ2-6; 7 bases map to TRBD1. The CDR3 covers 15 residues. Germline CDR1 reads MNHEY; CDR2 reads SVGAGI. The V and J ends lost 5 bases and 5 bases, in that order; junction bases with no gene match: 6. The CDR3 DNA reads TGTGCCAGCAGTCCACAGGGGAGTAGGGCCAACGTCCTGACTTTC. It translates to CASSPQGSRANVLTF.

This clonotype was observed a few times. The chain joins TRBV27 to TRBJ2-7; D call uncertain. Trimming took 8 bases from V and 4 from J, leaving 18 bases between them. Germline V gene data show CDR1 as MNHEY and CDR2 as SMNVEV (reference sequence). The length of the CDR3 is 14 residues. In DNA, the CDR3 is TGTGCCAGCGGATCTACACGAAACTCTTACGAGCAGTACTTC. Protein: CASGSTRNSYEQYF.

The chain uses TRBV9 and TRBJ2-1, with TRBD2 as a possible D gene (6 bases). CDR1 and CDR2 from the germline V gene are SGDLS and YYNGEE. The CDR3 consists of 15 residues. The V gene lost 0 bases and the J gene lost 9 bases, with 16 bases spanning the gap. The CDR3 protein is CASSVVPGAPGEQFF. CDR3 DNA: TGTGCCAGCAGCGTAGTTCCGGGAGCCCCCGGTGAGCAGTTCTTC. The whole variable domain, remainder taken from reference TRBV9 and TRBJ2-1, is DSGVTQTPKHLITATGQRVTLRCSPRSGDLSVYWYQQSLDQGLQFLIQYYNGEERAKGNILERFSAQQFPDLHSELNLSSLELGDSALYFCASSVVPGAPGEQFFGPGTRLTVL.

The J gene is TRBJ2-1, the V gene TRBV5-1; D is perhaps TRBD1 or TRBD2 (7 bases each). Germline-derived CDR1 and CDR2 are SGHRS and YFSETQ. Trimming removed 1 base at V and 7 bases at J, with 12 bases between. The CDR3 has 14 residues. The CDR3 DNA reads as TGCGCCAGCAGCTTGACCCAGGGGGGGAATGAGCAGTTCTTC. Its protein product is CASSLTQGGNEQFF.

The V and J genes are TRBV12-3 or TRBV12-4 and TRBJ2-2, with TRBD1 matching over 9 bases. The length of the CDR3 is 14 residues. The junction had 5 bases not matched to a gene; V was cut back by 6 bases and J by 6 bases. CDR3 loop: CASSIHRGPGELFF. In DNA form, the CDR3 reads TGTGCCAGCAGCATACACAGGGGGCCCGGGGAGCTGTTTTTT.

This clonotype has ten or more counts. The chain recombines TRBV20-1 with TRBJ2-2; TRBD1 is a possible D gene (6 bases). Germline values: CDR1 DFQATT, CDR2 SNEGSKA (reference sequence). The CDR3 is 14 amino acids. With 6 bases removed from V and 4 bases from J, the gap between germline ends came to 15 bases. CDR3 region: CSAVQGARTGELFF. The CDR3 DNA reads TGCAGTGCCGTACAGGGAGCTCGCACCGGGGAGCTGTTTTTT.

This clonotype was counted between two and nine times. V usage is TRBV5-1 and J usage is TRBJ2-2; a weak D match, TRBD1 (6 bases). Trimming took 5 bases from V and 4 from J, leaving 12 bases between them. This CDR3 is 14 amino acids long. Germline-derived CDR1 and CDR2 are SGHRS and YFSETQ. In DNA, the CDR3 is TGCGCCAGCAGAGGCCAGGGGATCACCGGGGAGCTGTTTTTT. It encodes CASRGQGITGELFF.

This clonotype was detected only a few times. V usage is TRBV7-9 and J usage is TRBJ2-5; the match to TRBD1 covers 8 bases. Germline V lookup: CDR1 SEHNR, CDR2 FQNEAQ (reference sequence). The ends lost 0 bases at V and 13 bases at J; junction bases unmatched: 10. The CDR3 length is 14 residues. CDR3 sequence (DNA): TGTGCCAGCAGCTTAGCCCGGGACAGGACCCCGTTGTACTTC. Protein product: CASSLARDRTPLYF.

Only a few counts were recorded for this clonotype. The chain employs TRBV28 and TRBJ2-2; the match to TRBD1 covers 9 bases. The CDR3 totals 16 residues. Trimming at V came to 6 bases and at J to 7 bases, leaving 12 bases not matched to a gene. Germline V gives CDR1 MDHEN, CDR2 SYDVKM. CDR3 DNA: TGTGCCAGCAGATTCGGACAGGGGCTGGGTCGCGGGGAGCTGTTTTTT. It codes for CASRFGQGLGRGELFF. Combining the CDR3 with reference TRBV28 and TRBJ2-2 gives the whole variable domain DVKVTQSSRYLVKRTGEKVFLECVQDMDHENMFWYRQDPGLGLRLIYFSYDVKMKEKGDIPEGYSVSREKKERFSLILESASTNQTSMYLCASRFGQGLGRGELFFGEGSRLTVL.

This clonotype was observed a few times. V usage is TRBV9 and J usage is TRBJ2-2, with D perhaps matching TRBD2 (6 bases). With 2 bases removed from V and 0 bases from J, the gap between germline ends came to 8 bases. CDR3 length: 15 amino acids. Germline V lookup: CDR1 SGDLS, CDR2 YYNGEE. CDR3 nucleotide sequence: TGTGCCAGCAGCGTTAGCGGTACGAACACCGGGGAGCTGTTTTTT. This codes for CASSVSGTNTGELFF.

Concerning this clonotype itself: One junction end does not reproduce the germline sequence, and a read error may be involved. This chain links TRBV7-9 with TRBJ2-3, with 12 bases identical to TRBD2. Germline V gives CDR1 SEHNR, CDR2 FQNEAQ (reference sequence). This CDR3 has 18 amino acids. The CDR3 here is CASSPGASGRASTDMQYF. For the CDR3, the DNA is TGTGCCAGCAGCCCAGGGGCTAGCGGGAGGGCGAGCACAGATATGCAGTATTTT.

On this clonotype itself: This could be a read error, since a much larger clone is one nucleotide away. This chain joins TRBV24-1 and TRBJ2-7, with D possibly matching TRBD2 (5 bases). CDR3 length: 12 amino acids. Germline lookup yields CDR1 KGHDR and CDR2 SFDVKD. CDR3: CATRDSSGEQYV. The CDR3, as DNA: TGTGCCACCAGAGATTCGAGCGGCGAGCAGTACGTC.

The chain is built from TRBV20-1 and TRBJ2-6; 8 nucleotides line up with TRBD1. V shed 3 bases, J shed 4 bases, and the junction held 11 bases outside the gene matches. Germline V gives CDR1 DFQATT, CDR2 SNEGSKA (reference sequence). The CDR3 has 17 amino acids. The CDR3 sequence is CSASRQGPSLGANVLTF. The DNA for the CDR3 is TGCAGTGCTAGCCGACAGGGGCCTTCTCTGGGGGCCAACGTCCTGACTTTC.

This clonotype was picked up many times. CDR3 nucleotide sequence: TGTGCCACCAGTGACACGGGACTAAACTCTGGGGCCAACGTCCTGACTTTC. This sequence encodes CATSDTGLNSGANVLTF. V and J are TRBV24-1 and TRBJ2-6, with 7 bases lining up with TRBD2. CDR3 size: 17 residues. After removal of 4 bases from V and 0 bases from J, the junction contained 5 bases not matched to a gene. CDR1 is KGHDR and CDR2 is SFDVKD in the germline V gene.

This clonotype was seen more than once but under ten times. The V and J genes are TRBV9 and TRBJ1-2; D may be TRBD1 (5 bases). Germline-derived CDR1 and CDR2 are SGDLS and YYNGEE. This CDR3 contains 13 residues. V was pared by 4 bases and J by 3 bases, with 10 bases between. For the CDR3, the DNA is TGTGCCAGCAGCCTCGACAGTGACTATGGCTACACCTTC. This translates into CASSLDSDYGYTF. Using reference TRBV9 and TRBJ1-2 for the parts outside the CDR3, the full variable domain is DSGVTQTPKHLITATGQRVTLRCSPRSGDLSVYWYQQSLDQGLQFLIQYYNGEERAKGNILERFSAQQFPDLHSELNLSSLELGDSALYFCASSLDSDYGYTFGSGTRLTVV.

At least ten counts were recorded for this clonotype. This chain links TRBV18 with TRBJ2-1; D remains unclear. This CDR3 contains 14 residues. Germline V gene sequence: CDR1 KGHSH, CDR2 LQKENI. Trimming took off 0 bases at V and 4 bases at J, with 7 bases between the two ends. CDR3 sequence reads: CASSPPALYNEQFF. Written as DNA, the CDR3 is TGTGCCAGCTCACCACCTGCCCTATACAATGAGCAGTTCTTC. Variable domain in full (rest from reference TRBV18 and TRBJ2-1): NAGVMQNPRHLVRRRGQEARLRCSPMKGHSHVYWYRQLPEEGLKFMVYLQKENIIDESGMPKERFSAEFPKEGPSILRIQQVVRGDSAAYFCASSPPALYNEQFFGPGTRLTVL.

J is TRBJ2-7 and V is TRBV5-5, with TRBD1 identical over 8 bases. The CDR3 runs to 17 residues. Trimming cost V 0 bases and J 3 bases; bases outside gene matches: 11. CDR1 is SGHKS and CDR2 is YYEKEE in the germline V gene (reference sequence). CDR3 loop: CASSLGRQGQANYEQYF. The CDR3 region has the DNA TGTGCCAGCAGCTTGGGCCGACAGGGACAGGCAAACTACGAGCAGTACTTC.

The sample holds a few counts of this clonotype. The V gene is TRBV10-3, the J gene TRBJ1-4; 9 nucleotides align to TRBD1. There are 14 residues in the CDR3. The trim removed 6 bases at V and 5 bases at J, leaving 4 bases unmatched. CDR1 is ENHRY, CDR2 SYGVKD, per germline. CDR3 amino acids: CAISSGTGNEKLFF. In DNA form, the CDR3 reads TGTGCCATCAGCTCCGGGACAGGGAATGAAAAACTGTTTTTT.

This clonotype was observed a few times. The V and J genes are TRBV29-1 and TRBJ2-1; the D gene is possibly TRBD1 (5 bases). This CDR3 spans 14 amino acids. Trimming removed 1 base at V and 2 bases at J, with 9 bases between. The germline V gene encodes CDR1 SQVTM and CDR2 ANQGSEA. This CDR3 reads CSVEAETAYNEQFF. The CDR3 bases are TGCAGCGTTGAAGCTGAGACAGCCTACAATGAGCAGTTCTTC.

This clonotype was recorded at least ten times. V and J are TRBV7-2 and TRBJ2-1; a possible D gene is TRBD2 (5 bases). The CDR3 consists of 15 residues. V dropped 5 bases and J dropped 0 bases, with 11 bases sitting between them. CDR1 and CDR2 (germline): SGHTA, FQGNSA. CDR3 nucleotides: TGTGCCAGCAGCCTGTCAACTAGCTCCTACAATGAGCAGTTCTTC. Translating gives CASSLSTSSYNEQFF.

This clonotype was counted many times. The gene calls are TRBV28 and TRBJ2-1, with 9 positions matching TRBD2. The CDR3 contains 17 residues. Germline-derived CDR1 and CDR2 are MDHEN and SYDVKM. The trim removed 3 bases at V and 2 bases at J, leaving 8 bases unmatched. The CDR3: CASSLIGSGGTYNEQFF. CDR3 sequence (DNA): TGTGCCAGCAGTTTGATCGGTAGCGGGGGAACCTACAATGAGCAGTTCTTC.

The rearrangement links TRBV28 to TRBJ2-4, with a tentative D call TRBD2 (5 bases). CDR3 length equals 15 residues. Germline V CDR1 and CDR2: MDHEN, SYDVKM. V lost 8 bases and J 0 bases, leaving 14 bases between the germline ends. The CDR3 loop is CASSDYSLAKNIQYF. In DNA, the CDR3 is TGTGCCAGCTCCGACTATTCACTAGCCAAAAACATTCAGTACTTC.

Only a few counts were recorded for this clonotype. This chain uses TRBV18 with TRBJ2-5; unclear D gene. Germline CDR1 is KGHSH and CDR2 is LQKENI. The CDR3 consists of 14 residues. V lost 3 bases and J 6 bases, leaving 14 bases between the germline ends. CDR3 residues: CASSPDSSSKTQYF. The CDR3 DNA follows: TGTGCCAGCTCACCCGACTCAAGTAGCAAGACCCAGTACTTC.